The 3 T cell receptor beta chains below come from one sample, sequenced in a study of T cells in Graves' hyperthyroidism and ophthalmopathy. Amplified TCR beta CDR3 regions derived from RNA transcripts. HTBI primers were employed in a first-round RT-PCR of the TCR CDR3. TCRdb reprocessed the multiplex PCR reads via MiXCR and lists one record per CDR3 protein. The sample holds almost 500,000 distinct CDR3 sequences, about 20% seen once. The sequenced material came from blood. These receptors all come from an older woman with Graves' ophthalmopathy.

This clonotype was counted many times. The CDR3, as DNA: TGTGCCAGCAGGCGTGAACAGCACCCATCCTACGAGCAGTACTTC. It specifies CASRREQHPSYEQYF. The V call is TRBV2, the J call TRBJ2-7, with D hard to call. The CDR3 contains 15 residues. The V gene lost 6 bases and the J gene lost 1 base, with 16 bases spanning the gap. Germline CDR1 SNHLY, CDR2 FYNNEI.

This clonotype was counted only a few times. V and J are TRBV30 and TRBJ2-1; D remains unclear. This CDR3 is built from 13 residues. The V end lost 4 bases, the J end lost 3 bases, and 10 bases lay between the germline ends. From germline, CDR1 is GTSNPN and CDR2 SVGIG (reference sequence). The CDR3 region is CAWTGNVYNEQFF. The CDR3 DNA follows: TGTGCCTGGACAGGAAACGTCTACAATGAGCAGTTCTTC.

This clonotype has just a few counts. V gene TRBV20-1 combines with J gene TRBJ2-5, with D tentatively TRBD1 or TRBD2 (7 bases each). Per germline, CDR1 DFQATT and CDR2 SNEGSKA (reference sequence). This CDR3 region has 12 residues. The V end was cut by 6 bases, the J end by 6 bases, with 14 bases between. Written as DNA, the CDR3 is TGCAGTGCAAGGGAGGGGGCGCAGACCCAGTACTTC. Translating it yields CSAREGAQTQYF.